The entry below describes one T cell receptor (beta chain). V gave up 2 bases and J gave up 3 bases; unmatched junction bases: 10. Germline loops: CDR1 SGHTA, CDR2 FQGNSA. This CDR3 comprises 16 residues. In assigning cohorts, the study relied on participant-reported clinical history. The data are from a study of blood T cell repertoires in COVID-19. Background on the study: Samples representing acute and convalescent COVID-19 were sourced from the United States, Italy and Spain.

Authors' processing steps: The assay estimated nucleated cells by amplifying reference gene primers. The repertoire was sequenced with immunoSEQ multiplex PCR; TCRdb's copy has only in-frame clones and lacks some. V, J and clone size are taken as reported in that table, and D and trimming were inferred from the DNA itself. The table has about 280,000 clones, around 85% seen once. This chain links TRBV7-2 with TRBJ2-7; 7 bases agree with TRBD2. The sequenced sample consisted of PBMCs or T cells enriched from blood (not recorded which). The source of this sequence is a woman in her forties or fifties who had recovered from COVID-19. The CDR3 protein is CASSLTLGGSGYEQYF. The DNA of the CDR3 is TGTGCCAGCAGCTTAACCCTCGGGGGGAGCGGCTACGAGCAGTACTTC. Based on the CDR3 plus reference TRBV7-2 and TRBJ2-7, the full variable domain is GAGVSQSPSNKVTEKGKDVELRCDPISGHTALYWYRQSLGQGLEFLIYFQGNSAPDKSGLPSDRFSAERTGGSVSTLTIQRTQQEDSAVYLCASSLTLGGSGYEQYFGPGTRLTVT.